These 3 T cell receptor beta chains were all obtained from the same sample, sequenced in a study of T cell responses to AZD1222 COVID-19 vaccine. Libraries were prepared by immunoSEQ multiplex PCR; TCRdb keeps only in-frame clonotypes and omits some of them. Here the sample spans 150,000 or so clones, 89% being singletons. The sample in question was peripheral blood, obtained on day 0 of AZD1222 vaccination. Receptors originate from an adult in good health.

The chain combines TRBV10-3 with TRBJ2-3; 10 bases align to TRBD2. This CDR3 has 15 amino acids. The trim removed 6 bases at V and 7 bases at J, leaving 10 bases unmatched. Germline V gene data show CDR1 as ENHRY and CDR2 as SYGVKD. The CDR3 coding sequence is TGTGCCATCAGGAAAAACAGCGGGAGGGCCCATACGCAGTATTTT. Amino acid sequence: CAIRKNSGRAHTQYF.

This sequence joins TRBV7-8 and TRBJ1-5, with 7 bases lining up with TRBD1. The CDR3 is 14 residues long. Per the germline V gene, CDR1 is SGHVS and CDR2 is FQNEAQ. The J segment lost 6 bases and the V segment lost 1 base, leaving 3 bases of the junction unmatched. The CDR3 reads CASSLDRGPQPQHF. In nucleotides, the CDR3 is TGTGCCAGCAGCTTAGACAGGGGCCCTCAGCCCCAGCATTTT.

CDR3 region: CASSPRQGSTGTEAFF. CDR3 bases: TGTGCCAGCTCACCACGGCAGGGAAGCACTGGCACTGAAGCTTTCTTT. J is TRBJ1-1 and V is TRBV18, with a weak D call TRBD1 (5 bases). Trimming left V 1 base short and J 4 bases short, with 16 bases between. The CDR3 has 16 residues. Per germline, CDR1 KGHSH and CDR2 LQKENI.